The 3 T cell receptor beta chains reported below all come from one sample, sequenced in a study of shared clonotypes between healthy human individuals. Clones were read by immunoSEQ multiplex PCR, and TCRdb kept only the in-frame ones, dropping some. The sample shows roughly 2.1 million clones, approximately 94% of them seen only once. Naive-designated CD8 cells lacked CD45RO, were positively enriched for CCR7, and omitted terminally differentiated effector memory CD45RA+ cells. Specimen: naive CD8+ T cells from PBMCs. The receptors derive from a man between 18 and 35 years old in good health. Some clones in this sample may be carry-over from other donors' samples.

The J gene is TRBJ2-7, the V gene TRBV7-9; tentative D call: TRBD1 (6 bases). Trimming took off 4 bases at V and 5 bases at J, with 18 bases between the two ends. There are 15 residues in the CDR3. CDR1 is SEHNR, CDR2 FQNEAQ, per germline (reference sequence). The CDR3 DNA is TGTGCCAGCAGCTCAACCTGGCACAGGGTCAACGAGCAGTACTTC. Translation gives CASSSTWHRVNEQYF.

DNA for the CDR3: TGTGCCAGCAGTGTGACAGGGGGGGCTTATGGCTACACCTTC. Its protein product is CASSVTGGAYGYTF. The chain has TRBV27 and TRBJ1-2, with 9 bases matching TRBD1. The germline V gene encodes CDR1 MNHEY and CDR2 SMNVEV (reference sequence). The CDR3 loop spans 14 amino acids. V lost 5 bases, J lost 5 bases, and 6 bases stayed unmatched.

The rearrangement links TRBV10-3 to TRBJ2-6, with D perhaps matching TRBD2 (5 bases). Between the trimmed V and J ends, which lost 4 bases and 0 bases, there was a span of 10 bases. CDR1 is ENHRY, CDR2 SYGVKD, per germline. CDR3 size: 16 residues. CDR3 bases: TGTGCCATCAGTGTGAGGGCTTTCTCTGGGGCCAACGTCCTGACTTTC. Residues: CAISVRAFSGANVLTF.